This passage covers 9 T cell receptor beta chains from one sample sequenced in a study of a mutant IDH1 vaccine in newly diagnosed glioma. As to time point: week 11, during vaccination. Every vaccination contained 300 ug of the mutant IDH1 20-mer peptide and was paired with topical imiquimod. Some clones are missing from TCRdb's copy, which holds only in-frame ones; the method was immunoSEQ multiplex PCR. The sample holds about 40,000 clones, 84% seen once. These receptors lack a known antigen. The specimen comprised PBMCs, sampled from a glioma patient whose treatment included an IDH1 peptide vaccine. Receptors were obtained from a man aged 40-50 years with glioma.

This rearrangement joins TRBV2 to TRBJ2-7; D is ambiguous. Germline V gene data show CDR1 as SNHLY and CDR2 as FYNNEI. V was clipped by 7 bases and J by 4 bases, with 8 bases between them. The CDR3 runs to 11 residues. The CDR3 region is CASKLRYEQYF. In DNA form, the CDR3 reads TGTGCCAGCAAGCTGCGTTACGAGCAGTACTTC.

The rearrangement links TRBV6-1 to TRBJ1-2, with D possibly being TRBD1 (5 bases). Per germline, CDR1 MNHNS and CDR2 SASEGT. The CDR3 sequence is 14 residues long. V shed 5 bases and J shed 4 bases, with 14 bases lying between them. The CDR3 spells CASSRTGDGYGYTF. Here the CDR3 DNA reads TGTGCCAGCAGTCGGACCGGGGACGGCTATGGCTACACCTTC.

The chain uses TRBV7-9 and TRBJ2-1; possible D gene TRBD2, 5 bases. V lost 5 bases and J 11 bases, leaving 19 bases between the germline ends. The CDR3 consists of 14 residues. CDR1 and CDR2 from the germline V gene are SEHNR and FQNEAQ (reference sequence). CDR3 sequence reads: CASSVAGQVTKQFF. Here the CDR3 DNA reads TGTGCCAGCAGCGTGGCGGGCCAGGTGACCAAGCAGTTCTTC.

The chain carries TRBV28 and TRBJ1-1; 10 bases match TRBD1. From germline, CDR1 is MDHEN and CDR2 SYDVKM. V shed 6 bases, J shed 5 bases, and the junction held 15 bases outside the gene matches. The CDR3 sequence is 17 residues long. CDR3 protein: CASRAPRQGARRTEAFF. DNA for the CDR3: TGTGCCAGCAGGGCACCTCGACAGGGGGCGCGGAGGACTGAAGCTTTCTTT.

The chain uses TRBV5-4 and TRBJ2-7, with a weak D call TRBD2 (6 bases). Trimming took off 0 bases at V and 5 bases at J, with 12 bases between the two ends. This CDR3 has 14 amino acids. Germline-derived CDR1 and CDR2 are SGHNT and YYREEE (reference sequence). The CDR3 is CASSLAGLSDEQYF. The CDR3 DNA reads TGTGCCAGCAGCTTGGCCGGACTATCGGACGAGCAGTACTTC.

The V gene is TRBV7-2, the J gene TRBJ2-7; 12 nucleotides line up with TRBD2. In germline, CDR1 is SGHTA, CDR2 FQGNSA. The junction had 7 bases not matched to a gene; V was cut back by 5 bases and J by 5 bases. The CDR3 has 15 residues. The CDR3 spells CASSTRLAGAHEQYF. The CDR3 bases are TGTGCCAGCAGCACTCGACTAGCGGGAGCGCACGAGCAGTACTTC.

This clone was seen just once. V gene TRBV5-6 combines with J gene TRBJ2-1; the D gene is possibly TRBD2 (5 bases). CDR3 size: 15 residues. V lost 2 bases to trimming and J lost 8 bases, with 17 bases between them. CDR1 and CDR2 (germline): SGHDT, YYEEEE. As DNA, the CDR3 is TGTGCCAGCAGCTTTGGCGGACTCGGGATGGATGAGCAGTTCTTC. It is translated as CASSFGGLGMDEQFF.

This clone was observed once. This CDR3 reads CASSQGVLLEKKLFF. CDR3 bases: TGTGCCAGTAGTCAGGGGGTTCTGCTTGAGAAAAAACTGTTTTTT. The rearrangement uses TRBV19 and TRBJ1-4; 7 positions agree with TRBD1. V shed 5 bases and J 9 bases; nucleotides not matched to a gene: 12. Germline V gives CDR1 LNHDA, CDR2 SQIVND (reference sequence). The CDR3 length is 15 residues.

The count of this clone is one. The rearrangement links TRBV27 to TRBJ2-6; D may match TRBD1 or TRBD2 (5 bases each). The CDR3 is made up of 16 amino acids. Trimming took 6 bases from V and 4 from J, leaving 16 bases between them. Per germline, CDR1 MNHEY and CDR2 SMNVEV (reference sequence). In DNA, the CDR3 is TGTGCCAGCAGCCCAGACCGGGGCGCGGGGGCCAACGTCCTGACTTTC. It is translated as CASSPDRGAGANVLTF.